Following are 19 T cell receptor beta chains from one sample sequenced in a study of T cells after yellow fever vaccination. TCRdb analysed the 5' RACE reads with MiXCR anew, one entry per CDR3 protein. The sample records hundreds of thousands of distinct CDR3 sequences, 9% to 15% being singletons. The sample consisted of PBMCs, taken on the day of the yellow fever booster vaccination. The receptor set was obtained from a man aged 25-45 years who received the YFV17D yellow fever vaccine.

The rearrangement links TRBV29-1 to TRBJ2-2, with 8 bases aligning to TRBD2. Trimming took 2 bases from V and 3 from J; bases not matched to a gene: 2. The CDR3 covers 14 residues. Germline CDR1 is SQVTM and CDR2 is ANQGSEA. The CDR3 protein is CSVESGGDTGELFF. For the CDR3, the DNA is TGCAGCGTTGAAAGCGGGGGAGACACCGGGGAGCTGTTTTTT.

This clonotype was picked up a small number of times. This rearrangement joins TRBV27 to TRBJ2-2, with 7 bases matching TRBD2. CDR1 and CDR2 from the germline V gene are MNHEY and SMNVEV (reference sequence). This CDR3 is 13 amino acids long. Trimming at V came to 8 bases and at J to 5 bases, leaving 5 bases not matched to a gene. CDR3 sequence (DNA): TGTGCCAGCGGGACTACTCCTACCGGGGAGCTGTTTTTT. It specifies CASGTTPTGELFF.

The chain recombines TRBV5-4 with TRBJ2-3; TRBD2 might be the D (6 bases). The CDR3 loop spans 14 amino acids. Deletions cut 1 base from V and 3 bases from J, with 9 bases between. CDR1 is SGHNT, CDR2 YYREEE, per germline (reference sequence). CDR3 coding DNA: TGTGCCAGCAGCTTGTCGGGAGTTACAGATACGCAGTATTTT. Translated: CASSLSGVTDTQYF.

As concerns this clonotype: At one end the junction does not follow the germline gene, possibly because of a read error. CDR3 sequence reads: CASSIQGQVELGASVLTF. In DNA form, the CDR3 reads TGTGCCTCCAGCATCCAAGGACAGGTAGAGCTCGGGGCCAGCGTCCTGACTTTC. J is TRBJ2-6 and V is TRBV3-1; 7 bases align to TRBD1. CDR3 length equals 18 residues. CDR1 LGHDT and CDR2 YNNKEL come from the germline V gene (reference sequence).

In the case of this clonotype: Given a much more abundant clone one base away, this may be a read error. This chain connects TRBV5-1 to TRBJ2-7; TRBD2 might be the D (5 bases). In germline, CDR1 is SGHRS, CDR2 YFSETQ. The CDR3 is 14 residues long. V shed 0 bases and J shed 4 bases, with 11 bases lying between them. The CDR3 region has the DNA TGCGCCAGCAGCTTGGGTTCGGGAAAATACGAGCAGTACTTC. It yields the protein CASSLGSGKYEQYF.

The chain carries TRBV12-3 or TRBV12-4 and TRBJ2-3, with a tentative D call TRBD2 (6 bases). This CDR3 has 15 residues. Trimming removed 6 bases at V and 0 bases at J, with 13 bases between. In DNA, the CDR3 is TGTGCCAGCAGCCAAGCGGGTGCTAGCACAGATACGCAGTATTTT. It specifies CASSQAGASTDTQYF.

This clonotype was counted a few times. V and J are TRBV6-5 and TRBJ1-5, with 7 bases that match TRBD1. The V segment lost 6 bases and the J segment 5 bases; nucleotides outside the gene matches: 13. This CDR3 spans 16 amino acids. Germline V gives CDR1 MNHEY, CDR2 SVGAGI. This CDR3 is CASRKTGRGRYQPQHF. The CDR3 DNA follows: TGTGCCAGCAGAAAGACAGGGCGAGGGAGGTATCAGCCCCAGCATTTT.

This clonotype was recorded a few times. The chain recombines TRBV28 with TRBJ2-4, with D possibly being TRBD1 (6 bases). The CDR3 contains 15 residues. Germline V gives CDR1 MDHEN, CDR2 SYDVKM. V was trimmed by 5 bases and J by 8 bases, leaving 19 bases between them. CDR3 region: CASSLPGASEHIQYF. As DNA, the CDR3 is TGTGCCAGCAGTCTCCCAGGGGCAAGCGAACACATTCAGTACTTC.

DNA for the CDR3: TGCAGTGGCAGCTTTTCTCGGAGCTCCTACAATGAGCAGTTCTTC. Amino acids: CSGSFSRSSYNEQFF. The genes are TRBV20-1 and TRBJ2-1, with D unresolved. CDR3 length: 15 amino acids. Per germline, CDR1 DFQATT and CDR2 SNEGSKA (reference sequence). V was pared by 7 bases and J by 0 bases, with 16 bases between.

This clonotype has just a few counts. The rearrangement uses TRBV12-3 or TRBV12-4 and TRBJ2-1, with 12 bases lining up with TRBD2. CDR3 length equals 15 residues. V dropped 5 bases and J dropped 9; count of bases not matched to a gene: 8. The CDR3 sequence: CASSPSSGRAPEQFF. The CDR3 region has the DNA TGTGCCAGCAGTCCATCTAGCGGGAGGGCCCCTGAGCAGTTCTTC.

This clonotype was seen a handful of times. The V gene is TRBV3-1, the J gene TRBJ1-1; D is perhaps TRBD1 (6 bases). The CDR3 runs 14 residues. Trimming removed 3 bases at V and 5 bases at J, with 13 bases between. Germline loops: CDR1 LGHDT, CDR2 YNNKEL (reference sequence). CDR3: CASSQNRARTEAFF. CDR3 coding DNA: TGTGCCAGCAGCCAGAACAGGGCTAGGACTGAAGCTTTCTTT. Combining the CDR3 with reference TRBV3-1 and TRBJ1-1 gives the whole variable domain DTAVSQTPKYLVTQMGNDKSIKCEQNLGHDTMYWYKQDSKKFLKIMFSYNNKELIINETVPNRFSPKSPDKAHLNLHINSLELGDSAVYFCASSQNRARTEAFFGQGTRLTVV.

This clonotype was detected a few times. CDR3 sequence (DNA): TGTGCCTGTCTAGCGGGGAGGCTTTACAATGAGCAGTTCTTC. Its translation: CACLAGRLYNEQFF. This chain links TRBV30 with TRBJ2-1, with 9 bases that match TRBD2. There are 14 residues in the CDR3. The V gene's germline CDR1 is GTSNPN and CDR2 SVGIG (reference sequence). Losses at the gene ends were 6 bases for V and 4 bases for J; bases not matched to a gene: 7.

The chain has TRBV20-1 and TRBJ2-7; a possible D gene is TRBD2 (5 bases). Germline V gives CDR1 DFQATT, CDR2 SNEGSKA (reference sequence). There are 12 residues in the CDR3. V lost 5 bases to trimming and J lost 3 bases, with 11 bases between them. The CDR3 loop reads CSAPDGGYEQYF. CDR3 bases: TGCAGTGCTCCCGACGGAGGCTACGAGCAGTACTTC.

This clonotype was seen only a few times. The chain employs TRBV27 and TRBJ2-3, with D perhaps matching TRBD2 (6 bases). Germline CDR1 reads MNHEY; CDR2 reads SMNVEV (reference sequence). Between the trimmed V and J ends, which lost 0 bases and 5 bases, there was a span of 12 bases. The CDR3 length is 15 residues. CDR3 loop: CASSLSAGRGDTQYF. CDR3 in DNA: TGTGCCAGCAGTTTATCTGCAGGGCGGGGAGATACGCAGTATTTT.

This clonotype was observed a handful of times. V gene TRBV7-2 combines with J gene TRBJ1-1, with D hard to call. The CDR3 covers 16 residues. Between the trimmed V and J ends, which lost 1 base and 7 bases, there was a span of 19 bases. Germline assignment: CDR1 SGHTA and CDR2 FQGNSA. The CDR3 DNA is TGTGCCAGCAGCTTAGATCCGGCGCGAGGAGGGAGTGAAGCTTTCTTT. Its protein is CASSLDPARGGSEAFF.

The chain joins TRBV5-1 to TRBJ2-5; 7 bases are a match to TRBD1. V lost 2 bases and J lost 5; bases outside the gene matches: 6. The CDR3 contains 14 residues. Germline CDR1 SGHRS, CDR2 YFSETQ. CDR3 nucleotide sequence: TGCGCCAGCAGCTTAAACAGGGGACCGGAGACCCAGTACTTC. Protein product: CASSLNRGPETQYF.

The chain has TRBV20-1 and TRBJ2-6; D remains unclear. V lost 2 bases, J lost 11 bases, and 13 bases lay in between. There are 13 residues in the CDR3. Germline V gene sequence: CDR1 DFQATT, CDR2 SNEGSKA (reference sequence). The CDR3 nucleotides read TGCAGTGCTAGAACAACCCTCGTCGACGTCCTGACTTTC. Its protein is CSARTTLVDVLTF.

The rearrangement links TRBV20-1 to TRBJ2-1; D is possibly TRBD2 (5 bases). Per germline, CDR1 DFQATT and CDR2 SNEGSKA (reference sequence). The germline V and J ends were trimmed by 2 bases and 4 bases, with 15 bases remaining between them. The CDR3 is 15 amino acids. The CDR3 bases are TGCAGTGCTAGAAGGATGAGAGGGCAGTACAATGAGCAGTTCTTC. Its protein product is CSARRMRGQYNEQFF.

The gene calls are TRBV29-1 and TRBJ2-1, with TRBD2 identical over 9 bases. The germline V gene encodes CDR1 SQVTM and CDR2 ANQGSEA. This CDR3 has 17 residues. V was clipped by 0 bases and J by 5 bases; unmatched bases: 11. The CDR3: CSVEEGQAGGLNNEQFF. CDR3 in DNA: TGCAGCGTTGAAGAAGGACAGGCGGGAGGGCTCAACAATGAGCAGTTCTTC.